This TCR beta chain is drawn from a study of T cells in placental villitis. Overall study findings and caveats: Small decidual contamination means some T cells, especially in controls, may be decidual. CMV cases had CMV-specific clone frequency about 0.0099 versus 0.00097 in villitis of unknown etiology.

In the case of this clone: No antigen is known for it.

The immunoSEQ assay was v4. Clones were read by immunoSEQ multiplex PCR, and TCRdb kept only the in-frame ones, dropping some. There are almost 2,500 clones in the sample; approximately 85% occur only once, and approximately 48% lies in the top ten. The receptor was isolated from a human patient with infectious villitis; the placental T cells may come from both mother and fetus. The source material was placental tissue containing maternal and fetal cells.

The CDR3 reads CASSLTSPGTQNIQYF. CDR3 nucleotide sequence: TGCGCCAGCAGCCTGACTTCCCCCGGGACGCAAAACATTCAGTACTTC. The chain employs TRBV5-1 and TRBJ2-4, with D possibly being TRBD1 or TRBD2 (5 bases each). Trimming stripped 4 bases from V and 5 bases from J, with 19 bases between. Looked up from germline, CDR1 is SGHRS and CDR2 is YFSETQ. There are 16 residues in the CDR3.